The source of this T cell receptor (beta chain) is a study of cytomegalovirus exposure and HLA in healthy donors. The primer mix had 60 Vbeta and 13 Jbeta primers. Profiling relied on immunoSEQ multiplex PCR, and the TCRdb table lists in-frame clones only, not all of them. Of about 260,000 clones in the sample, approximately 84% are singletons; the top ten hold 2% to 2.5%. V lost 6 bases, J lost 7 bases, and 8 bases stayed unmatched. The CDR3 loop spans 13 amino acids. The germline CDR1 and CDR2 sequences are LNHDA and SQIVND (reference sequence). V and J are TRBV19 and TRBJ1-1, with TRBD1 matching 7 bases. The sequencing sample was made of PBMCs. The receptor comes from a woman in her 40s in good health and CMV-seropositive. The CDR3 DNA reads as TGTGCCAGTAGGAAGGACAGGACCAATGAAGCTTTCTTT. Residues: CASRKDRTNEAFF.